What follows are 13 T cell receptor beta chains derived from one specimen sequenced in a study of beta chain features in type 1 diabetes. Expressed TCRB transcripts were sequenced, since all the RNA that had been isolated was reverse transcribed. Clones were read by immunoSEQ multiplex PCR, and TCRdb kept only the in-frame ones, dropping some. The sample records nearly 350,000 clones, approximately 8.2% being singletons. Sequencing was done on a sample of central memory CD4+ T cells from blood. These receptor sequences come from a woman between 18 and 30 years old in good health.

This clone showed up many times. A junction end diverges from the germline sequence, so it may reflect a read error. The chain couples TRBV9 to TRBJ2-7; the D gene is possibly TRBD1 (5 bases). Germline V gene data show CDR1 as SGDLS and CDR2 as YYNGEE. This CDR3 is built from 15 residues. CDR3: CASSVGGSGSFEQYF. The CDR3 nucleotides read TGTGCCAGCAGCGTAGGTGGTTCAGGGTCCTTCGAGCAGTACTTC. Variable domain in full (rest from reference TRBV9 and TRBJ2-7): DSGVTQTPKHLITATGQRVTLRCSPRSGDLSVYWYQQSLDQGLQFLIQYYNGEERAKGNILERFSAQQFPDLHSELNLSSLELGDSALYFCASSVGGSGSFEQYFGPGTRLTVT.

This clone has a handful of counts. CDR3 in amino acids: CASSFFQGSYEQYF. The CDR3 DNA sequence: TGTGCCAGCAGTTTCTTTCAGGGGTCCTACGAGCAGTACTTC. The chain employs TRBV28 and TRBJ2-7; D is possibly TRBD1 (6 bases). The CDR3 totals 14 residues. Between the trimmed V and J ends, which lost 3 bases and 1 base, there was a span of 10 bases. Germline lookup yields CDR1 MDHEN and CDR2 SYDVKM.

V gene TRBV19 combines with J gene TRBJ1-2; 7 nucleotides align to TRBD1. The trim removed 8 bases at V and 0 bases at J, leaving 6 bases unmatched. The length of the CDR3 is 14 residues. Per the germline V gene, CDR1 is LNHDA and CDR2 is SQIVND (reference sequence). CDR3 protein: CASYGTETNYGYTF. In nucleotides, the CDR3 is TGTGCCAGTTATGGGACAGAGACTAACTATGGCTACACCTTC.

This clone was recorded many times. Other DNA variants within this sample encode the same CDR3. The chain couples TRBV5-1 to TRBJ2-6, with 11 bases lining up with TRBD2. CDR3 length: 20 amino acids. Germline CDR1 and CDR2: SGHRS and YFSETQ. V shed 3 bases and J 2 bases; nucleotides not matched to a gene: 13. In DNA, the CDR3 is TGCGCCAGCAGCTGGGCGGGTCGCCTAGCGGGAGGCGCTGGGGCCAACGTCCTGACTTTC. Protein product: CASSWAGRLAGGAGANVLTF.

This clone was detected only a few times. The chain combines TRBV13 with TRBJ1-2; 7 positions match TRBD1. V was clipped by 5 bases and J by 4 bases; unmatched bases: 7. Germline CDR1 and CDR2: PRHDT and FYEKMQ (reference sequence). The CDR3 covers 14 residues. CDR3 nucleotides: TGTGCCAGCAGCGCCGACAGGGCCGGCTATGGCTACACCTTC. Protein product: CASSADRAGYGYTF.

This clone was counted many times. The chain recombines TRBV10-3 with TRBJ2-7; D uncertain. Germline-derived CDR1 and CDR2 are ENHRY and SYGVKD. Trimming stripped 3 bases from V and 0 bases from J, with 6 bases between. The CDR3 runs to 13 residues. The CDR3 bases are TGTGCCATCAGTGACCAAACCTCCTACGAGCAGTACTTC. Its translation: CAISDQTSYEQYF.

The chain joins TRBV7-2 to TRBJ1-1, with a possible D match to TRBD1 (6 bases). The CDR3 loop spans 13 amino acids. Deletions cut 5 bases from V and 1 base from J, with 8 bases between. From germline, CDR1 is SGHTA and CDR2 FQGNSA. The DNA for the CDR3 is TGTGCCAGCAGCCTGGGACAGAACACTGAAGCTTTCTTT. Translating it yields CASSLGQNTEAFF.

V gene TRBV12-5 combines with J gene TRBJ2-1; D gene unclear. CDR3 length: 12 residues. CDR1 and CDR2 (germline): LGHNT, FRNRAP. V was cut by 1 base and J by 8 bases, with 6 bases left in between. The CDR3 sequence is CASGLGVDEQFF. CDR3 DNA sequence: TGTGCTAGTGGTTTGGGGGTCGATGAGCAGTTCTTC.

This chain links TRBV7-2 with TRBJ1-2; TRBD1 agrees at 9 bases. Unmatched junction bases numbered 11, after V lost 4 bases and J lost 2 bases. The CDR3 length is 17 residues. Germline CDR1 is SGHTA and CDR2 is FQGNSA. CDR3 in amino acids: CASSSRNRGQRNYGYTF. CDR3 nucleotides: TGTGCCAGCAGCTCTCGGAACAGGGGGCAGCGGAACTATGGCTACACCTTC.

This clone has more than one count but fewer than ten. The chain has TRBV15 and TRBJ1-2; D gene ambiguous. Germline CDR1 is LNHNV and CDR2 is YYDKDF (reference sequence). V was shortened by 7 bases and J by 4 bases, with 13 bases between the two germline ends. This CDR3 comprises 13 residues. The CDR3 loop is CATNTGQSYGYTF. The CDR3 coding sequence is TGTGCCACCAACACCGGGCAGTCCTATGGCTACACCTTC.

The CDR3: CAIRGSTEAFF. As DNA, the CDR3 is TGTGCCATCCGGGGGTCTACTGAAGCTTTCTTT. This chain joins TRBV10-3 and TRBJ1-1; the D gene is possibly TRBD1 (5 bases). The CDR3 loop spans 11 amino acids. Germline V gives CDR1 ENHRY, CDR2 SYGVKD. V lost 8 bases, J lost 5 bases, and 9 bases lay in between.

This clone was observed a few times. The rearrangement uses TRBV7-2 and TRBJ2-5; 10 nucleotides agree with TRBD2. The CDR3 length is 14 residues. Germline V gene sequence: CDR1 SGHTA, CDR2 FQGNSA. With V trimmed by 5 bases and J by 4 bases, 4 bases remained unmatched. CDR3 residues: CASSRRLAGETQYF. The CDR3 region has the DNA TGTGCCAGCAGCCGCCGACTAGCGGGAGAGACCCAGTACTTC.

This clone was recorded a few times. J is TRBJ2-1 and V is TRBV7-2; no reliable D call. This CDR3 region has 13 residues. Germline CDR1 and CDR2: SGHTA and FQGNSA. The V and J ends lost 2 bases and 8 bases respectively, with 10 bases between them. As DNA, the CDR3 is TGTGCCAGCAGCTTAACCCAGGAGCATGAGCAGTTCTTC. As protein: CASSLTQEHEQFF.